Listed here is a single TCR beta chain. Its antigen is currently unknown. Other DNA sequences in this specimen translate into the identical CDR3. Germline V gene lookup returns CDR1 GTSNPN and CDR2 SVGIG (reference sequence). The CDR3 runs to 14 residues. The V and J ends lost 2 bases and 0 bases respectively, with 9 bases between them. This specimen comes from a study of cytomegalovirus exposure and HLA in healthy donors. Broader study findings: Immune exposure was documented only through CMV serostatus. Presence/absence analysis assumed near-uniform sequencing depth across donors. Later analysis associated a missense DCLRE1C variant with TCR beta V- and J-gene trimming.

The PCR ran on 60 Vbeta and 13 Jbeta primers. Data came from immunoSEQ multiplex PCR; TCRdb stores just in-frame clones and leaves some out. In the table there are approximately 170,000 clones, roughly 80% of which are singletons. The chain has TRBV30 and TRBJ2-3; the D gene is possibly TRBD2 (6 bases). The TCR originated in a male donor in good health and CMV-seronegative. The specimen sequenced was PBMCs. In nucleotides, the CDR3 is TGTGCCTGGAGTCTGGCGGGGAGCACAGATACGCAGTATTTT. This translates into CAWSLAGSTDTQYF.